This T cell receptor (beta chain) is from a study of CD8 T cells in ankylosing spondylitis. Only a few counts were recorded for this clonotype. TCR beta libraries were made by quantitative 5'-RACE with molecular barcodes. TCRdb passed the 5' RACE reads through MiXCR, listing each CDR3 protein once. This sample carries about 90,000 distinct CDR3 sequences, 27% of them seen once, and the ten largest clones take nearly 60%. Germline-derived CDR1 and CDR2 are MGHRA and YSYEKL. The CDR3 contains 15 residues. The ends lost 3 bases at V and 4 bases at J; junction bases unmatched: 6. The chain is built from TRBV4-1 and TRBJ1-5; 7 bases map to TRBD1. The source is a male donor with ankylosing spondylitis or in good health (not recorded which). Sequenced sample: blood, either unsorted or a sorted T cell fraction (not recorded which). CDR3 loop: CASSQAGTANQPQHF. The DNA of the CDR3 is TGCGCCAGCAGCCAGGCCGGGACAGCAAATCAGCCCCAGCATTTT.